This T cell receptor beta chain was retrieved from a study of metastatic and nonmetastatic thyroid tumors (dated by TCRdb to the early 2020s). With respect to the entire study: The researchers compared repertoires between peripheral blood samples and tumor or nodule tissue samples from patients with malignant or benign thyroid disease. What the work shows at the level of the full study, not this receptor alone: In both blood and tumor samples, TCR beta diversity was reported to be significantly higher in malignant tumors than in benign nodules.

None of the patients had been given any treatment before thyroid surgery. The study retrospectively analysed patient clinical samples collected from about 2012 to 2018 using T-cell receptor beta sequencing. Counted from cysteine to phenylalanine, this CDR3 has 16 amino acids. Of the read, only the CDR3 DNA is kept; its 48 bases are in frame from base 1. CDR1 and CDR2 (WSHSY, SAAADI) derive from the germline V gene. Trimming removed 3 bases from V and 4 bases from J; the gene matches leave 9 bases unexplained. Many counts were recorded for this clone. Its antigen remains unidentified. No base quality values were provided; no much bigger clone lies one nucleotide off. Library generation was performed with PCR. For sequencing, an Illumina HiSeq 4000 was employed. The TCR beta-chain CDR3 region of each patient was profiled by high-throughput sequencing. Concerning the study's data processing: CDR3 differences across clinicopathological groups were used to build a classifier for discriminating distant-metastatic papillary thyroid cancer patients. The Shannon index was used to assess repertoire diversity, and the Morisita-Horn index was used to assess tumor-blood repertoire similarity. The raw public data were reprocessed by TCRdb itself: fastp quality trimming at Q25, MiXCR clonotype calling, in-frame beta chains only. V and J calls and clone size were set by TCRdb, not the authors. The sample includes some 84,000 clones, with around 9.1% observed a single time. The biggest ten clones account for roughly 10% of the sample.

Input material: blood. Recombination joined TRBV10-2 with TRBJ2-7; 10 central nucleotides agree with TRBD2. The source of this sequence is a female donor with papillary thyroid cancer or a benign thyroid nodule (not recorded which). Some clones in this sample may be carry-over from other donors' samples. The CDR3 region reads CASSDPSGGRRYEQYF. The nucleotide sequence is TGCGCCAGCAGTGACCCTAGCGGGGGTCGTCGGTACGAGCAGTACTTC.